Below, 5 T cell receptor beta chains from the same sample are listed, as sequenced in a study of T cell repertoires in cytomegalovirus infection. Using its own MiXCR run on the reads, TCRdb lists one record per CDR3 protein. The table records approximately 320,000 distinct CDR3 sequences, 8% to 10% of them present only once. Material for sequencing was PBMCs. These receptors originate from a human donor in good health (CMV status not recorded). Some clones in this sample may be carry-over from other donors' samples.

This clonotype was seen at least ten times. The V call is TRBV7-2, the J call TRBJ2-5, with D perhaps given as TRBD1 or TRBD2 (7 bases each). Looked up from germline, CDR1 is SGHTA and CDR2 is FQGNSA. Between the trimmed V and J ends, which lost 5 bases and 4 bases, there was a span of 20 bases. This CDR3 contains 16 residues. The CDR3 region is CASSLVRGGPPETQYF. CDR3 in DNA: TGTGCCAGCAGCCTAGTCAGGGGGGGCCCTCCAGAGACCCAGTACTTC.

DNA of the CDR3: TGTGCCAGCAGTTACCGAACCCCGGGACTAGCGGGTTACGAGCAGTACTTC. As protein: CASSYRTPGLAGYEQYF. This chain connects TRBV6-2 or TRBV6-3 to TRBJ2-7; 12 nucleotides match TRBD2. Germline CDR1 MNHEY, CDR2 SVGEGT. This CDR3 has 17 residues. V shed 2 bases and J 4 bases; nucleotides not matched to a gene: 9.

This clonotype was seen only a few times. The gene calls are TRBV7-9 and TRBJ1-2, with D hard to call. The CDR3 length is 13 residues. V was pared by 1 base and J by 8 bases, with 11 bases between. Germline-derived CDR1 and CDR2 are SEHNR and FQNEAQ (reference sequence). The CDR3, as DNA: TGTGCCAGCAGCTTAGTCGGTTCGATAGGCTACACCTTC. Translating gives CASSLVGSIGYTF.

In this sample, this clonotype turned up many times. V and J are TRBV7-8 and TRBJ1-3; D remains unclear. The CDR3 runs to 15 residues. Trimming took off 2 bases at V and 0 bases at J, with 8 bases between the two ends. The germline gives CDR1 SGHVS, CDR2 FQNEAQ. CDR3 DNA: TGTGCCAGCAGCTTAAGGGCTGGCTCTGGAAACACCATATATTTT. Protein sequence: CASSLRAGSGNTIYF. The variable domain in full, with the rest retrieved from reference TRBV7-8 and TRBJ1-3, is GAGVSQSPRYKVAKRGQDVALRCDPISGHVSLFWYQQALGQGPEFLTYFQNEAQLDKSGLPSDRFFAERPEGSVSTLKIQRTQQEDSAVYLCASSLRAGSGNTIYFGEGSWLTVV.

The DNA of the CDR3 is TGTGCCAGCAGTTTCCTGGGGGCAGGGACAGATACGCAGTATTTT. This encodes CASSFLGAGTDTQYF. The chain carries TRBV28 and TRBJ2-3; D possibly corresponds to TRBD1 (6 bases). V was shortened by 3 bases and J by 3 bases, with 13 bases between the two germline ends. This CDR3 comprises 15 residues. CDR1 is MDHEN and CDR2 is SYDVKM in the germline V gene.